This TCR beta chain was recorded in a study of blood T cell repertoires in COVID-19. Overall study: In each case, the material was cDNA or gDNA derived from T cells, B-cell-depleted T cells, or PBMCs.

Study processing details: Estimated nucleated cell counts came from reference gene primer amplification. The data were produced by immunoSEQ multiplex PCR, yet TCRdb's version contains in-frame clones alone and is incomplete. D and trimming were read from the DNA, whereas the V and J calls and clone size are those reported in that table. The sample carries roughly 250,000 clones, more than 70% recorded once. V was clipped by 4 bases and J by 6 bases; unmatched bases: 9. Germline lookup yields CDR1 SGHNT and CDR2 YYREEE (reference sequence). The CDR3 spans 16 residues. This receptor was taken from a woman in her forties who had recovered from COVID-19. Source material: peripheral blood. The gene calls are TRBV5-4 and TRBJ2-3; 12 bases fit TRBD2. The CDR3 loop reads CASSMRLAGVADTQYF. The CDR3 bases are TGTGCCAGCAGCATGCGACTAGCGGGGGTCGCTGATACGCAGTATTTT.